A single sample gave rise to the 29 T cell receptor beta chains below, sequenced in a study of T-cell memory formation after mild COVID-19 (dated by TCRdb to the early 2020s). Library construction relied on 5' RACE. The instrument was an Illumina NovaSeq 6000. TCRdb's own reprocessing of the public reads used fastp at Q25 and MiXCR and kept productive beta chains. For every CDR3 protein sequence, its rows merge into one entry that carries the most common genes and DNA. Counted in this sample were around 310,000 distinct CDR3 sequences; 20% of them appeared once. The top ten hold around a fifth of the sample. The sample taken for sequencing was PBMCs or a T cell subset sorted from them (not recorded which). These receptors originate from a man aged 18-30 years who had mild COVID-19 (a few samples of this study predate the infection). The sample titles of this study are shuffled in the database, so cell type and time point are left out; the donor was told from shared clones.

The V call is TRBV29-1, the J call TRBJ2-3; 7 bases match TRBD1. Germline-derived CDR1 and CDR2 are SQVTM and ANQGSEA. The CDR3 is made up of 14 amino acids. The V gene end was trimmed by 6 bases and the J gene end by 5 bases; junction bases not matched to a gene: 11. Written as DNA, the CDR3 is TGCAGCGTGGTTTACAGGGGTCGATTAGATACGCAGTATTTT. This translates into CSVVYRGRLDTQYF.

This clonotype was found a few times. The chain uses TRBV18 and TRBJ2-5; 8 bases match TRBD1. Germline V CDR1 and CDR2: KGHSH, LQKENI. Germline trimming cut 6 bases from V and 2 bases from J; bases unmatched to any gene: 11. This CDR3 is built from 16 residues. CDR3 sequence (DNA): TGTGCCAGCTCTCAGGGGACAGGCGTATTTCAAGAGACCCAGTACTTC. It codes for CASSQGTGVFQETQYF.

This clonotype was detected many times. This chain uses TRBV7-3 with TRBJ2-5; 8 bases are shared with TRBD2. The CDR3 has 17 residues. Germline lookup yields CDR1 SGHTA and CDR2 FQGTGA. The ends lost 1 base at V and 5 bases at J; junction bases unmatched: 12. The CDR3 sequence is CASSLRGLGDSPETQYF. As DNA, the CDR3 is TGTGCCAGCAGCTTAAGGGGACTAGGAGATAGTCCGGAGACCCAGTACTTC.

The rearrangement joins TRBV9 to TRBJ2-3; 11 bases match TRBD2. Per germline, CDR1 SGDLS and CDR2 YYNGEE. The CDR3 length is 16 residues. Trimming took 4 bases from V and 0 from J; bases not matched to a gene: 4. CDR3 bases: TGTGCCAGCAGCCCCCTAGCGGGAGGAAGCACAGATACGCAGTATTTT. Protein sequence: CASSPLAGGSTDTQYF.

This clonotype was seen a handful of times. The J gene is TRBJ1-1, the V gene TRBV12-3 or TRBV12-4; 9 nucleotides match TRBD1. J lost 5 bases, V lost 4 bases, and 2 bases had no gene match. The CDR3 runs to 13 residues. This CDR3 reads CASSWTGETEAFF. CDR3 nucleotides: TGTGCCAGCAGTTGGACAGGGGAGACTGAAGCTTTCTTT.

The chain has TRBV4-3 and TRBJ2-1; weak D call: TRBD2 (5 bases). Per germline, CDR1 LGHNA and CDR2 YSLEER. CDR3 length equals 14 residues. Trimming shortened V by 1 base and J by 9 bases, and 13 bases separated the two germline ends. The CDR3 nucleotides read TGCGCCAGCAGCCAAGCCGAGGGTAAAGGTGAGCAGTTCTTC. It codes for CASSQAEGKGEQFF.

J is TRBJ2-2 and V is TRBV6-5, with 7 positions matching TRBD1. The V segment lost 4 bases and the J segment 5 bases; nucleotides outside the gene matches: 13. CDR3 length: 17 amino acids. Germline CDR1 reads MNHEY; CDR2 reads SVGAGI. CDR3 sequence: CASSFLQTGARTGELFF. The DNA for the CDR3 is TGTGCCAGCAGTTTCCTCCAAACAGGGGCACGGACCGGGGAGCTGTTTTTT.

This clonotype has a handful of counts. This chain uses TRBV12-3 or TRBV12-4 with TRBJ2-7; no clear D gene. Trimming removed 10 bases at V and 5 bases at J, with 6 bases between. The CDR3 length is 9 residues. For the CDR3, the DNA is TGTGCCACCCCGGACGAGCAGTACTTC. Translation gives CATPDEQYF.

This clonotype was picked up a small number of times. The V and J genes are TRBV28 and TRBJ2-1; D uncertain. Trimming removed 4 bases from V and 1 base from J, with 11 bases in between. Germline V gives CDR1 MDHEN, CDR2 SYDVKM. This CDR3 comprises 15 residues. The CDR3 loop is CASSSLSESYNEQFF. The CDR3, as DNA: TGTGCCAGCAGTTCCCTATCGGAATCCTACAATGAGCAGTTCTTC.

This clonotype occurred a few times. The gene calls are TRBV4-1 and TRBJ2-5; perhaps TRBD2 as D (7 bases). V dropped 1 base and J dropped 4 bases, with 13 bases sitting between them. Germline loops: CDR1 MGHRA, CDR2 YSYEKL. There are 15 residues in the CDR3. The CDR3 DNA sequence: TGCGCCAGCAGCCAAGGTTCGGGGGGCCGAGAGACCCAGTACTTC. Translating gives CASSQGSGGRETQYF.

The chain has TRBV2 and TRBJ1-4; no reliable D call. CDR1 SNHLY and CDR2 FYNNEI come from the germline V gene. The length of the CDR3 is 11 residues. V was cut by 6 bases and J by 7 bases, with 6 bases left in between. CDR3 sequence reads: CASRSGEKLFF. Written as DNA, the CDR3 is TGTGCCAGCAGATCGGGTGAAAAACTGTTTTTT.

This clonotype was seen more than once but under ten times. The genes are TRBV4-2 and TRBJ2-5; tentatively, D is TRBD2 (5 bases). This CDR3 region has 17 residues. The germline V gene encodes CDR1 LGHNA and CDR2 YNFKEQ. V lost 2 bases and J lost 2, with 18 bases in between. The chain's CDR3 is CASSQPNPYRDQETQYF. For the CDR3, the DNA is TGTGCCAGCAGCCAACCTAATCCTTACCGGGATCAAGAGACCCAGTACTTC.

This clonotype was observed a few times. J is TRBJ2-7 and V is TRBV6-5, with TRBD1 identical over 7 bases. Germline CDR1 and CDR2: MNHEY and SVGAGI. The CDR3 consists of 15 residues. After removal of 0 bases from V and 3 bases from J, the junction contained 5 bases not matched to a gene. DNA for the CDR3: TGTGCCAGCAGTTACTCGAGTGCAGGGGGCTACGAGCAGTACGTC. Its protein product is CASSYSSAGGYEQYV.

V usage is TRBV6-2 or TRBV6-3 and J usage is TRBJ2-3, with 7 nucleotides matching TRBD1. V lost 8 bases to trimming and J lost 2 bases; unmatched junction nucleotides: 7. Looked up from germline, CDR1 is MNHEY and CDR2 is SVGEGT. This CDR3 is built from 14 residues. The CDR3 bases are TGTGCCAGCGGACGTGACAGGGCCACAGATACGCAGTATTTT. Translation gives CASGRDRATDTQYF.

V and J are TRBV12-3 or TRBV12-4 and TRBJ2-5; the D call may be TRBD1 or TRBD2 (7 bases each). The CDR3 length is 14 residues. The germline V and J ends were trimmed by 6 bases and 5 bases, with 16 bases remaining between them. The CDR3 DNA sequence: TGTGCCAGCAGCGGGGGAGGGGGCGAGGAGACCCAGTACTTC. Translating it yields CASSGGGGEETQYF.

This clonotype was seen a handful of times. The V gene is TRBV5-1, the J gene TRBJ1-2; the D gene is possibly TRBD1 (6 bases). With 1 base removed from V and 4 bases from J, the gap between germline ends came to 8 bases. Germline V lookup: CDR1 SGHRS, CDR2 YFSETQ. The CDR3 loop spans 13 amino acids. CDR3 nucleotides: TGCGCCAGCAGCTTGACCAGGGGCTATGGCTACACCTTC. It codes for CASSLTRGYGYTF. Supplemented by reference TRBV5-1 and TRBJ1-2, the full variable domain reads KAGVTQTPRYLIKTRGQQVTLSCSPISGHRSVSWYQQTPGQGLQFLFEYFSETQRNKGNFPGRFSGRQFSNSRSEMNVSTLELGDSALYLCASSLTRGYGYTFGSGTRLTVV.

V gene TRBV4-1 combines with J gene TRBJ1-1; unclear D gene. The germline CDR1 and CDR2 sequences are MGHRA and YSYEKL. V was trimmed by 1 base and J by 3 bases, leaving 12 bases between them. This CDR3 is built from 15 residues. CDR3 nucleotide sequence: TGCGCCAGCAGCCAAGCCCCTCGACTAGACACTGAAGCTTTCTTT. Translating gives CASSQAPRLDTEAFF.

This clonotype was seen only a few times. This chain uses TRBV29-1 with TRBJ1-1; 8 bases match TRBD1. Looked up from germline, CDR1 is SQVTM and CDR2 is ANQGSEA. The CDR3 runs to 14 residues. The V segment lost 6 bases and the J segment 3 bases; nucleotides outside the gene matches: 9. The CDR3 region has the DNA TGCAGCGTGGCTACAGGGGGTAGGGACACTGAAGCTTTCTTT. Protein product: CSVATGGRDTEAFF.

The rearrangement links TRBV5-5 to TRBJ1-2; D gene ambiguous. This CDR3 is 16 amino acids long. V lost 9 bases, J lost 4 bases, and 25 bases lay in between. The V gene's germline CDR1 is SGHKS and CDR2 YYEKEE (reference sequence). CDR3 sequence (DNA): TGTGCCACCAGAGATTACGATACGGGATCTCGCTATGGCTACACCTTC. Translating gives CATRDYDTGSRYGYTF.

The V gene is TRBV7-2, the J gene TRBJ1-1; weak D call: TRBD1 (5 bases). Deletions cut 5 bases from V and 1 base from J, with 11 bases between. Germline V gene data show CDR1 as SGHTA and CDR2 as FQGNSA. The CDR3 runs to 14 residues. In DNA form, the CDR3 reads TGTGCCAGCAGCGTTTCTCAGGGGAACACTGAAGCTTTCTTT. It specifies CASSVSQGNTEAFF. The whole variable domain, filled in from reference TRBV7-2 and TRBJ1-1, reads GAGVSQSPSNKVTEKGKDVELRCDPISGHTALYWYRQSLGQGLEFLIYFQGNSAPDKSGLPSDRFSAERTGGSVSTLTIQRTQQEDSAVYLCASSVSQGNTEAFFGQGTRLTVV.

The chain uses TRBV7-8 and TRBJ2-3; TRBD2 matches 11 bases. Germline values: CDR1 SGHVS, CDR2 FQNEAQ. This CDR3 contains 17 residues. V shed 1 base, J shed 3 bases, and the junction held 6 bases outside the gene matches. In DNA form, the CDR3 reads TGTGCCAGCAGCTTAGGCCCTCTAGCGGGGGGTACAGATACGCAGTATTTT. Its protein product is CASSLGPLAGGTDTQYF.

This clonotype was seen ten or more times. The J gene is TRBJ2-3, the V gene TRBV27; 9 nucleotides align to TRBD1. With 5 bases clipped from V and 7 bases from J, the junction kept 13 bases outside the gene matches. CDR1 and CDR2 (germline): MNHEY, SMNVEV (reference sequence). The CDR3 covers 16 residues. In DNA, the CDR3 is TGTGCCAGCAGTAAAGCGGGACAGGGACGTCAATATACGCAGTATTTT. This translates into CASSKAGQGRQYTQYF.

This clonotype was detected many times. The chain couples TRBV12-3 or TRBV12-4 to TRBJ2-2; TRBD1 matches 7 bases. This CDR3 contains 15 residues. After removal of 4 bases from V and 0 bases from J, the junction contained 2 bases not matched to a gene. The CDR3 spells CASSSRGPNTGELFF. The DNA of the CDR3 is TGTGCCAGCAGTTCTAGGGGGCCGAACACCGGGGAGCTGTTTTTT.

This clonotype was picked up a small number of times. The chain uses TRBV7-2 and TRBJ2-1, with a possible D match to TRBD1 (5 bases). This CDR3 is built from 12 residues. Trimming stripped 4 bases from V and 10 bases from J, with 11 bases between. Germline CDR1 SGHTA, CDR2 FQGNSA. CDR3 region: CASSSGFFEQFF. DNA for the CDR3: TGTGCCAGCAGCTCAGGGTTTTTCGAGCAGTTCTTC.

This clonotype was observed a few times. The chain carries TRBV20-1 and TRBJ2-5; D gene unclear. V was trimmed by 0 bases and J by 1 base, leaving 12 bases between them. This CDR3 spans 15 amino acids. Germline V CDR1 and CDR2: DFQATT, SNEGSKA (reference sequence). CDR3 sequence (DNA): TGCAGTGCTAGAGACTCTTGGACGAGCCAAGAGACCCAGTACTTC. Encoded protein: CSARDSWTSQETQYF.

This chain uses TRBV20-1 with TRBJ2-7, with TRBD1 as a possible D gene (5 bases). The germline V gene encodes CDR1 DFQATT and CDR2 SNEGSKA (reference sequence). CDR3 size: 14 residues. The V end was cut by 2 bases, the J end by 2 bases, with 13 bases between. DNA of the CDR3: TGCAGTGCTAGACCCCCAGACAGAACCTACGAGCAGTACTTC. Encoded protein: CSARPPDRTYEQYF.

This clonotype was detected only a few times. The rearrangement uses TRBV3-1 and TRBJ1-1; D gene unclear. The CDR3 loop spans 13 amino acids. CDR1 is LGHDT, CDR2 YNNKEL, per germline (reference sequence). V gave up 5 bases and J gave up 3 bases, with 10 bases separating them. CDR3 coding DNA: TGTGCCAGCAGCTCCGACGGTGACACTGAAGCTTTCTTT. Translated: CASSSDGDTEAFF.

This clonotype was recorded a few times. This chain links TRBV28 with TRBJ2-2; D is undetermined. This CDR3 contains 15 residues. CDR1 and CDR2 from the germline V gene are MDHEN and SYDVKM. The V and J ends lost 3 bases and 4 bases respectively, with 12 bases between them. The CDR3 reads CASSFTLRGTGELFF. The CDR3, as DNA: TGTGCCAGCAGTTTCACATTACGAGGCACCGGGGAGCTGTTTTTT.

J is TRBJ2-7 and V is TRBV7-9; D gene uncertain. V was pared by 5 bases and J by 3 bases, with 8 bases between. CDR1 SEHNR and CDR2 FQNEAQ come from the germline V gene (reference sequence). The CDR3 extends over 12 amino acids. The CDR3 coding sequence is TGTGCCAGCAGCGCGCAGGTCTACGAGCAGTACTTC. Protein sequence: CASSAQVYEQYF.